Listed below are T cell receptor beta chains from one sample, sequenced in a study of T cells in Graves' hyperthyroidism and ophthalmopathy. TCRdb reanalysed the multiplex PCR reads using MiXCR and keeps one entry per CDR3 protein. The repertoire holds about 740,000 distinct CDR3 sequences, about 15% seen once, with approximately 10% in the top ten. Sequences were obtained from blood. These receptors were collected from a woman younger than 30 with Graves' hyperthyroidism. Each CDR3 is given with its conserved first and last residue. D genes are given only for firm matches. Size is stated for part of the rows, as once, few or many counts, or as a class when the clone is expanded.

J gene: TRBJ2-7
V gene: TRBV7-9
clone size: few
D gene: TRBD1
CDR3 DNA: TGTGCCAGCAGCGGGGACAGGGGTCTTACCTACGAGCAGTACTTC
CDR3 protein: CASSGDRGLTYEQYF

J gene: TRBJ2-1
V gene: TRBV6-1
clone size: NA
D gene: TRBD2
CDR3 DNA: TGTGCCAGCTCTCAGGGGGGTAGCGGGAGTATTGGGGTTTACAATGAGCAGCTCTTC
CDR3 protein: CASSQGGSGSIGVYNEQLF

J gene: TRBJ2-1
V gene: TRBV4-1
clone size: many
D gene: NA
CDR3 DNA: TGCGCCAGCAGCCCAGGCATGGATGAGCAGTTCTTC
CDR3 protein: CASSPGMDEQFF

J gene: TRBJ2-3
V gene: TRBV19
clone size: NA
D gene: NA
CDR3 DNA: TGTGCCAGTAGTATTGGAACTCCTCGCGCTGGAGATACGCAGTATTTT
CDR3 protein: CASSIGTPRAGDTQYF

J gene: TRBJ1-5
V gene: TRBV6-5
clone size: many
D gene: NA
CDR3 DNA: TGTGCCAGCAGTTTAGTAGGATACAATCAGCCCCAGCATTTT
CDR3 protein: CASSLVGYNQPQHF

J gene: TRBJ2-1
V gene: TRBV6-5
clone size: few
D gene: NA
CDR3 DNA: TGTGCCAGCAGTTACGACGATTCCTACAATGAGCAGTTCTTC
CDR3 protein: CASSYDDSYNEQFF

J gene: TRBJ2-7
V gene: TRBV7-8
clone size: many
D gene: NA
CDR3 DNA: TGTGCCAGCAGCTTGGGCCTCCGAGTCGCGGATGAGCAGTACTTC
CDR3 protein: CASSLGLRVADEQYF

J gene: TRBJ1-2
V gene: TRBV4-3
clone size: many
D gene: NA
CDR3 DNA: TGCGCCAGCAGCCAAGTTAATGTTCATCCGACCTTC
CDR3 protein: CASSQVNVHPTF

J gene: TRBJ2-1
V gene: TRBV6-1
clone size: many
D gene: TRBD2
CDR3 DNA: TGTGCCAGCAGTGGTAGCGGACTAGCCACCAATGAGCAGTTCTTC
CDR3 protein: CASSGSGLATNEQFF

J gene: TRBJ1-4
V gene: TRBV11-2
clone size: many
D gene: NA
CDR3 DNA: TGTGCCAGCAGCTTACAGATCCTCGGGGCGGGGAATGAAAAACTGTTTTTT
CDR3 protein: CASSLQILGAGNEKLFF

J gene: TRBJ2-6
V gene: TRBV11-2
clone size: NA
D gene: NA
CDR3 DNA: TGTGCCAGCAGCTTAGATCGGACAGCCTCTGGGGCCAACGTCCTGACTTTC
CDR3 protein: CASSLDRTASGANVLTF

J gene: TRBJ2-2
V gene: TRBV3-1
clone size: NA
D gene: TRBD2
CDR3 DNA: TGTGCCAGCAGCCTGATCCCGGGACTAGCGGGAGGTATTCGGCACACCGGGGAGCTGTTTTTT
CDR3 protein: CASSLIPGLAGGIRHTGELFF

J gene: TRBJ1-1
V gene: TRBV29-1
clone size: many
D gene: NA
CDR3 DNA: TGCAGCGTTTCCCAGATGAACACTGAAGCTTTCTTT
CDR3 protein: CSVSQMNTEAFF

J gene: TRBJ2-5
V gene: TRBV7-2
clone size: many
D gene: NA
CDR3 DNA: TGTGCCAGCAGGGTGGCGAAGGAGACCCAGTACTTC
CDR3 protein: CASRVAKETQYF

J gene: TRBJ2-1
V gene: TRBV30
clone size: many
D gene: TRBD2
CDR3 DNA: TGTGCCTGGAGCATCGGACTAGCGTTGAATGAGCAGTTCTTC
CDR3 protein: CAWSIGLALNEQFF

J gene: TRBJ1-1
V gene: TRBV5-1
clone size: many
D gene: TRBD1
CDR3 DNA: TGCGCCAGCAGCTTACGGACAGGTAAGGCGAACACTGAAGCTTTCTTT
CDR3 protein: CASSLRTGKANTEAFF

J gene: TRBJ2-2
V gene: TRBV2
clone size: NA
D gene: NA
CDR3 DNA: TGTGCCAGCAGACAGGGTGGGTCCGGGGAGCTGTTTTTT
CDR3 protein: CASRQGGSGELFF

J gene: TRBJ2-3
V gene: TRBV6-1
clone size: many
D gene: NA
CDR3 DNA: TGTGCCAGCACCCCGGGTCTGGGCACAGATACGCAGTATTTT
CDR3 protein: CASTPGLGTDTQYF

J gene: TRBJ1-5
V gene: TRBV19
clone size: few
D gene: NA
CDR3 DNA: TGTGCCAGTAGTATTCGATGGGGCAATCGGCCCCAGCATTTT
CDR3 protein: CASSIRWGNRPQHF

J gene: TRBJ1-1
V gene: TRBV29-1
clone size: NA
D gene: NA
CDR3 DNA: TGCAGCGCCAGAATGAGGGGTGGAGGGGACACTGAAGCTTTCTTT
CDR3 protein: CSARMRGGGDTEAFF

J gene: TRBJ2-7
V gene: TRBV6-1
clone size: many
D gene: NA
CDR3 DNA: TGTGCCAGCAGACAGCGCACAAACAGTGCCTACGAGCAGTACTTC
CDR3 protein: CASRQRTNSAYEQYF

J gene: TRBJ2-3
V gene: TRBV9
clone size: many
D gene: TRBD1
CDR3 DNA: TGTGCCAGCAGCGTACAGCCCGGGACAGGGGAAGATACGCAGTATTTT
CDR3 protein: CASSVQPGTGEDTQYF

J gene: TRBJ2-6
V gene: TRBV6-2/TRBV6-3
clone size: few
D gene: NA
CDR3 DNA: TGTGCCAGCAGTTACTCGACAGACTCTGGGGCCAACGTCCTGACTTTC
CDR3 protein: CASSYSTDSGANVLTF

J gene: TRBJ2-3
V gene: TRBV19
clone size: few
D gene: NA
CDR3 DNA: TGTGCCAGTAGTATGAGACCTGCAGATACGCAGTATTTT
CDR3 protein: CASSMRPADTQYF

J gene: TRBJ2-2
V gene: TRBV2
clone size: NA
D gene: NA
CDR3 DNA: TGTGCCAGCATGACAGAGAACACCGGGGAGCTGTTTTTT
CDR3 protein: CASMTENTGELFF

J gene: TRBJ2-7
V gene: TRBV20-1
clone size: NA
D gene: NA
CDR3 DNA: TGCAGTGCTAGAGCGGGCCCCTACGAGCAGTACTTC
CDR3 protein: CSARAGPYEQYF

J gene: TRBJ1-4
V gene: TRBV6-5
clone size: few
D gene: NA
CDR3 DNA: TGTGCCAGCAGTTCGGCCGCTTCCGACGGTGAAAAACTGTTTTTT
CDR3 protein: CASSSAASDGEKLFF

J gene: TRBJ2-5
V gene: TRBV6-2/TRBV6-3
clone size: few
D gene: NA
CDR3 DNA: TGTGCCAGCAGTTACAGAAGACAAGAGACCCAGTACTTC
CDR3 protein: CASSYRRQETQYF

J gene: TRBJ2-1
V gene: TRBV29-1
clone size: many
D gene: NA
CDR3 DNA: TGCAGCGTTGTGGCACAGGGCGGCAATGAGCAGTTCTTC
CDR3 protein: CSVVAQGGNEQFF

J gene: TRBJ1-1
V gene: TRBV11-2
clone size: NA
D gene: NA
CDR3 DNA: TGTGCCAGCAGCTCTCACGCTAGGACAGCGAACACTGAAGCTTTCTTT
CDR3 protein: CASSSHARTANTEAFF

J gene: TRBJ1-2
V gene: TRBV7-8
clone size: few
D gene: NA
CDR3 DNA: TGTGCCAGCAGCTTAGTAGGAGAGGGCTACACCTTC
CDR3 protein: CASSLVGEGYTF

J gene: TRBJ2-1
V gene: TRBV2
clone size: many
D gene: TRBD2
CDR3 DNA: TGTGCCAGCGGGGCGGGGGTCTACAATGAGCAGTTCTTC
CDR3 protein: CASGAGVYNEQFF